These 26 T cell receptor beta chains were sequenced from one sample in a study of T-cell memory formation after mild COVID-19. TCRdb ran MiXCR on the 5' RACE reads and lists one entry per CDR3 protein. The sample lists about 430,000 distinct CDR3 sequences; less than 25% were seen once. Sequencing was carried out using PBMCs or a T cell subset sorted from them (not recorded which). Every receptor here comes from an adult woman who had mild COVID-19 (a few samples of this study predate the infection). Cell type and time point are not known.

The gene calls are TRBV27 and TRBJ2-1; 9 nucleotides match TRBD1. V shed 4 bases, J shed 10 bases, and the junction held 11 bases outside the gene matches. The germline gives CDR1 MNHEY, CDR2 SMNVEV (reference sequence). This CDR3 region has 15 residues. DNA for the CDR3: TGTGCCAGCAGTTCCTCCGGGACAGGGACACAGGAGCAGTTCTTC. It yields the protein CASSSSGTGTQEQFF.

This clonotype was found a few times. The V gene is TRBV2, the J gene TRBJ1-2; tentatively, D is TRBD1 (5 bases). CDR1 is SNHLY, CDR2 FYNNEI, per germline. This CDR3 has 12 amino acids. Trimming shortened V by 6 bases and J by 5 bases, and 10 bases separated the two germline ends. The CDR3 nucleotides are TGTGCCAGCAGGGGACGACTTTATGGCTACACCTTC. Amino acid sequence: CASRGRLYGYTF.

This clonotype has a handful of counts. CDR3 bases: TGTGCCAGCAGCTTAGCGTCCGGGGGGACCCAGTACTTC. It translates to CASSLASGGTQYF. V is TRBV7-2 and J is TRBJ2-5; tentative D call: TRBD2 (6 bases). From germline, CDR1 is SGHTA and CDR2 FQGNSA. This CDR3 spans 13 amino acids. The V gene lost 0 bases and the J gene lost 7 bases, with 9 bases spanning the gap.

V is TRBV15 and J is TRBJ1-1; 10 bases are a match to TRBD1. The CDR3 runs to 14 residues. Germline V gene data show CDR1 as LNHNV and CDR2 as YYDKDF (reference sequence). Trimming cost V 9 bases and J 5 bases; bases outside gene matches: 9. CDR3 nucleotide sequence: TGTGCCACTCTCTTAGACAGGGGGCCGACTGAAGCTTTCTTT. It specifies CATLLDRGPTEAFF.

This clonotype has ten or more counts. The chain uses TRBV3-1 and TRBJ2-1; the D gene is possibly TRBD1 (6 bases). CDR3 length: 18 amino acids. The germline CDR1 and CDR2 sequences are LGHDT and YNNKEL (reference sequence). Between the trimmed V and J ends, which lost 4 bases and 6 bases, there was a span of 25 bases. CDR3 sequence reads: CASSRLNAIQGLSNEQFF. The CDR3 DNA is TGTGCCAGCAGCCGACTCAACGCAATACAGGGTTTAAGCAATGAGCAGTTCTTC.

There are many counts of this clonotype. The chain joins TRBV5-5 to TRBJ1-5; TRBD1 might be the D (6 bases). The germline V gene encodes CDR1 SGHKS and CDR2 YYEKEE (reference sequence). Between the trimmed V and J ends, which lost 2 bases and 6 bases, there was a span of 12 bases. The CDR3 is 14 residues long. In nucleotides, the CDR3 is TGTGCCAGCAGCTTTTCGACACAGGGTCAGCCCCAGCATTTT. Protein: CASSFSTQGQPQHF.

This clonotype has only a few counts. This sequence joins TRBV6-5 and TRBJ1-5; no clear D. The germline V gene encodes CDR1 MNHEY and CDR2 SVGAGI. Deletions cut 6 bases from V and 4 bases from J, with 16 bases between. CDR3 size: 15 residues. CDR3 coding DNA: TGTGCCAGCAGCCCCCGAGTTGGTTCGAATCAGCCCCAGCATTTT. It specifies CASSPRVGSNQPQHF.

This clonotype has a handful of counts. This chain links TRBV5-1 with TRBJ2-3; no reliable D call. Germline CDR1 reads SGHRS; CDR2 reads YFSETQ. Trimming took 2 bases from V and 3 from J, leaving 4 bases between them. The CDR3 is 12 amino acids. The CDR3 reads CASSFETDTQYF. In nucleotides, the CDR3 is TGCGCCAGCAGCTTCGAGACAGATACGCAGTATTTT.

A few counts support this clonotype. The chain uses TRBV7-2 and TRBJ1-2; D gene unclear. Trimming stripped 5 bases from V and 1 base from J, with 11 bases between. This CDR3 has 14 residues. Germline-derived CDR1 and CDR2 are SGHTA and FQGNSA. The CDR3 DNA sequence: TGTGCCAGCAGCACCGTAGCGGTTAACTATGGCTACACCTTC. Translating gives CASSTVAVNYGYTF.

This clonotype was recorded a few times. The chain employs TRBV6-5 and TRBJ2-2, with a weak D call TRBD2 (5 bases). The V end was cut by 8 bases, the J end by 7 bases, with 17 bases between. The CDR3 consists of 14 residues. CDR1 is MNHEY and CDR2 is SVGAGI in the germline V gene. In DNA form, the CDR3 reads TGTGCCAGCGGCCTTTTGAGGGTTGGCGGGGAGCTGTTTTTT. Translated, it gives CASGLLRVGGELFF.

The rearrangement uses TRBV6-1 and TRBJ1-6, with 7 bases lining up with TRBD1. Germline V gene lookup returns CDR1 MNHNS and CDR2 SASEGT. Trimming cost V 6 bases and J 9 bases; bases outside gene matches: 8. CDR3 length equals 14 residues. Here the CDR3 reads CASREVSGGSPLHF. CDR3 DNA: TGTGCCAGCAGGGAGGTCTCAGGGGGTTCACCCCTCCACTTT.

The CDR3 here is CATSDHRGSEQFF. In DNA form, the CDR3 reads TGTGCCACCAGTGATCACAGGGGAAGCGAGCAGTTCTTC. The chain uses TRBV24-1 and TRBJ2-1, with 7 nucleotides matching TRBD1. This CDR3 is built from 13 residues. Germline CDR1 KGHDR, CDR2 SFDVKD. Trimming removed 3 bases from V and 10 bases from J; junction bases left unmatched: 5.

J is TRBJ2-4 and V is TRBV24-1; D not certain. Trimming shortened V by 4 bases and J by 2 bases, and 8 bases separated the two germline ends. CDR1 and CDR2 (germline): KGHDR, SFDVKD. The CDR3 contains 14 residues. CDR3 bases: TGTGCCACCAGTGACTCCAGCTCCAAAAACATTCAGTACTTC. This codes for CATSDSSSKNIQYF.

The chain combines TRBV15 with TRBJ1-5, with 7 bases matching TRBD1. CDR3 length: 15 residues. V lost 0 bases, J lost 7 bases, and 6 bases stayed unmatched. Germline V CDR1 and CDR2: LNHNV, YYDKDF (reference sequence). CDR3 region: CATSREDRLRQPQHF. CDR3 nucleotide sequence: TGTGCCACCAGCAGAGAGGACAGGTTGAGACAGCCCCAGCATTTT.

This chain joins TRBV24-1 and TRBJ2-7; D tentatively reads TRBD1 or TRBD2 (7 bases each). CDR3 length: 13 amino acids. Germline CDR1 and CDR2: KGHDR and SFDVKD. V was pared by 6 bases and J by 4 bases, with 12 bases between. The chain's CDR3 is CATSPGGVYEQYF. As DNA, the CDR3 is TGTGCCACCAGTCCAGGGGGGGTGTACGAGCAGTACTTC.

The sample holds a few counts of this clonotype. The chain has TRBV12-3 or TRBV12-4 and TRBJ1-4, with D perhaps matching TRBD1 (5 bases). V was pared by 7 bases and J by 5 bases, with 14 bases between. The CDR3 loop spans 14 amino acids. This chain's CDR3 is CASTPGLPNEKLFF. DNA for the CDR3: TGTGCCAGCACCCCGGGACTTCCGAATGAAAAACTGTTTTTT.

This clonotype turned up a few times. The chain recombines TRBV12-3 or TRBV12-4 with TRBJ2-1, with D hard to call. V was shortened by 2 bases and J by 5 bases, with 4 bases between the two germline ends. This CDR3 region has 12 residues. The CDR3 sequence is CASSLPHNEQFF. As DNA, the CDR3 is TGTGCCAGCAGTTTACCCCACAATGAGCAGTTCTTC.

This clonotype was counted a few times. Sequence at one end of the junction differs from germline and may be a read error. The CDR3, as DNA: TGTGCCATCAGTGATATTGAGGGGGTTCCTCTTTTT. It encodes CAISDIEGVPLF. The chain uses TRBV10-3 and TRBJ1-4, with D possibly being TRBD1 (6 bases). From germline, CDR1 is ENHRY and CDR2 SYGVKD. The length of the CDR3 is 12 residues.

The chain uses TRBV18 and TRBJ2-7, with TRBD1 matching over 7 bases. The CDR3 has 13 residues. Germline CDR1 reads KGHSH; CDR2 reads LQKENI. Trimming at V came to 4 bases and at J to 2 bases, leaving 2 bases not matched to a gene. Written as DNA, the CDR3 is TGTGCCAGCTCACGGGACAGAACCTACGAGCAGTACTTC. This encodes CASSRDRTYEQYF.

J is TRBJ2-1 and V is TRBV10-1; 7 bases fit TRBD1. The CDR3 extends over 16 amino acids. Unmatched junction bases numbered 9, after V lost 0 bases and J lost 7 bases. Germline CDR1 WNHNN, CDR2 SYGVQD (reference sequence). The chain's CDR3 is CASSESWRQGFNEQFF. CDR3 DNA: TGCGCCAGCAGTGAGTCTTGGAGACAGGGCTTTAATGAGCAGTTCTTC.

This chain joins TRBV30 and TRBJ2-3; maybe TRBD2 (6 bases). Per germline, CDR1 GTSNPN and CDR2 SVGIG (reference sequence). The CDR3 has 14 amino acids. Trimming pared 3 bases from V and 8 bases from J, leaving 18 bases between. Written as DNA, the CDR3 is TGTGCCTGGAGCGGAGGGGTCAGGGATGGTACGCAGTATTTT. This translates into CAWSGGVRDGTQYF.

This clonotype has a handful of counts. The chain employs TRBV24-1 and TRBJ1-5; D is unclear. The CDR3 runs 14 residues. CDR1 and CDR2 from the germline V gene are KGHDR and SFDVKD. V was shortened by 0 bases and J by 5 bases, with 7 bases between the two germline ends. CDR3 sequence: CATSDLLGDQPQHF. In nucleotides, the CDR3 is TGTGCCACCAGTGATTTGCTCGGCGATCAGCCCCAGCATTTT.

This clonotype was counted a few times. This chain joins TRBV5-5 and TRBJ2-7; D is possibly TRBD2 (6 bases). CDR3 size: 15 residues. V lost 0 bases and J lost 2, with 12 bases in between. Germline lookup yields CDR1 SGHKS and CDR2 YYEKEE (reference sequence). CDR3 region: CASSLVAGPPYEQYF. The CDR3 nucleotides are TGTGCCAGCAGCTTGGTGGCGGGACCTCCCTACGAGCAGTACTTC.

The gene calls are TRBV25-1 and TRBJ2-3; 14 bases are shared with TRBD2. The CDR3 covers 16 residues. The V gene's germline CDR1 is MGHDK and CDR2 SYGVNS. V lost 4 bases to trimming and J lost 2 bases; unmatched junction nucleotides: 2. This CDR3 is CASSGTSGRFTDTQYF. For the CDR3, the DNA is TGTGCCAGCAGTGGGACTAGCGGGAGGTTCACAGATACGCAGTATTTT.

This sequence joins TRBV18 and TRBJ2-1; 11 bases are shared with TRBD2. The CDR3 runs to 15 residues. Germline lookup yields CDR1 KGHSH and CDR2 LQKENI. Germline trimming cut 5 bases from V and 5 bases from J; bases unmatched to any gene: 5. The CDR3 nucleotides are TGTGCCAGCTCAAGGATTAGCGGGGGGGACAATGAGCAGTTCTTC. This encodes CASSRISGGDNEQFF.

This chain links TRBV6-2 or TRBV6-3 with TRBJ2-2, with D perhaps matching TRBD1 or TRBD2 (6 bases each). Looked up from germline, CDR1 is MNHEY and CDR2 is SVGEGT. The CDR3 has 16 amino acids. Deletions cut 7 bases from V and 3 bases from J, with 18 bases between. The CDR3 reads CASIGRGLGDTGELFF. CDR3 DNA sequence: TGTGCCAGCATAGGACGGGGGCTAGGCGACACCGGGGAGCTGTTTTTT.